One sample yielded the 10 T cell receptor beta chains listed below, sequenced in a study of blood T cell repertoires in COVID-19. This table comes from immunoSEQ multiplex PCR, and its TCRdb copy is limited to in-frame clones, with some not included. This sample has about 290,000 clones, with roughly nine tenths found just once. Sequencing was carried out using PBMCs or T cells enriched from blood (not recorded which). These receptors were collected from a woman between 40 and 50 years old who had recovered from COVID-19.

The rearrangement joins TRBV5-8 to TRBJ2-3; TRBD2 aligns across 8 bases. V was clipped by 5 bases and J by 5 bases; unmatched bases: 7. The CDR3 is made up of 14 amino acids. The germline CDR1 and CDR2 sequences are SGHTS and YDEGEE. As DNA, the CDR3 is TGTGCCAGCAGGACCGGGGGGGTCGGAGATACGCAGTATTTT. This sequence encodes CASRTGGVGDTQYF. Supplemented by reference TRBV5-8 and TRBJ2-3, the full variable domain reads EAGVTQSPTHLIKTRGQQATLRCSPISGHTSVYWYQQALGLGLQFLLWYDEGEERNRGNFPPRFSGRQFPNYSSELNVNALELEDSALYLCASRTGGVGDTQYFGPGTRLTVL.

CDR3 coding DNA: TGTGCCAGCAGCTTACAGGGTTACAATGAGCAGTTCTTC. Translating it yields CASSLQGYNEQFF. The chain has TRBV7-8 and TRBJ2-1, with TRBD1 as a possible D gene (5 bases). The CDR3 extends over 13 amino acids. Germline assignment: CDR1 SGHVS and CDR2 FQNEAQ. V was clipped by 2 bases and J by 4 bases, with 6 bases between them.

Regarding this clone: Other DNA sequences of this sample code for an identical CDR3. V gene TRBV5-1 combines with J gene TRBJ1-3; 7 bases are shared with TRBD1. This CDR3 contains 14 residues. CDR1 and CDR2 from the germline V gene are SGHRS and YFSETQ. J lost 2 bases, V lost 5 bases, and 4 bases had no gene match. CDR3 in DNA: TGCGCCAGCAGTTCGACAGGGACTGGAAACACCATATATTTT. Translation: CASSSTGTGNTIYF.

This chain joins TRBV9 and TRBJ2-1, with 11 bases matching TRBD2. J was trimmed by 9 bases and V by 0 bases; bases with no gene match: 8. The CDR3 consists of 16 residues. Germline values: CDR1 SGDLS, CDR2 YYNGEE. The CDR3 nucleotides read TGTGCCAGCAGCGTAGCCATTACTAGCGGGAGAGGTGAGCAGTTCTTC. Its protein product is CASSVAITSGRGEQFF.

The J gene is TRBJ2-4, the V gene TRBV27; 8 nucleotides match TRBD1. CDR3 length: 17 amino acids. Germline CDR1 is MNHEY and CDR2 is SMNVEV (reference sequence). V lost 5 bases and J lost 0; bases outside the gene matches: 9. The CDR3 reads CASSRHGTGLAKNIQYF. The DNA of the CDR3 is TGTGCCAGCAGTCGACACGGGACAGGCTTAGCCAAAAACATTCAGTACTTC.

V is TRBV3-1 (or the pseudogene TRBV3-2) and J is TRBJ1-2; D perhaps matches TRBD1 (6 bases). Germline assignment: CDR1 LGHDT and CDR2 YNNKEL (reference sequence). The CDR3 contains 16 residues. V lost 4 bases to trimming and J lost 0 bases, with 15 bases between them. The CDR3 sequence is CASSPGQQPTNYGYTF. Written as DNA, the CDR3 is TGTGCCAGCAGCCCTGGACAGCAACCTACTAACTATGGCTACACCTTC.

The chain joins TRBV7-2 to TRBJ1-4; 8 bases map to TRBD1. This CDR3 region has 13 residues. The junction had 4 bases not matched to a gene; V was cut back by 5 bases and J by 8 bases. Germline V gene sequence: CDR1 SGHTA, CDR2 FQGNSA. CDR3 protein: CASSGTGGEKLFF. The DNA for the CDR3 is TGTGCCAGCAGCGGGACAGGCGGGGAAAAACTGTTTTTT.

CDR3 DNA sequence: TGTGCCAGCAGCTCTTCCAGTGGACAGGGGCAGGAGCAGTTCTTC. This sequence encodes CASSSSSGQGQEQFF. This sequence joins TRBV7-3 and TRBJ2-1, with 9 bases lining up with TRBD1. The J segment lost 10 bases and the V segment lost 4 bases, leaving 11 bases of the junction unmatched. The CDR3 has 15 residues. Germline CDR1 and CDR2: SGHTA and FQGTGA.

The count of this clone is one. The gene calls are TRBV7-6 and TRBJ2-3; 8 bases map to TRBD1. The ends lost 5 bases at V and 6 bases at J; junction bases unmatched: 10. This CDR3 contains 15 residues. Germline assignment: CDR1 SGHVS and CDR2 FNYEAQ. The CDR3 nucleotides are TGTGCCAGCAGCCCCGTGTCAGGGGGCGTGGATACGCAGTATTTT. This translates into CASSPVSGGVDTQYF.

The V call is TRBV5-6, the J call TRBJ2-3, with 8 bases matching TRBD2. The germline gives CDR1 SGHDT, CDR2 YYEEEE. The CDR3 is 15 amino acids. V lost 2 bases, J lost 1 base, and 3 bases stayed unmatched. CDR3 amino acids: CASSLIGGGTDTQYF. The CDR3 DNA reads TGTGCCAGCAGCTTAATCGGGGGGGGCACAGATACGCAGTATTTT.